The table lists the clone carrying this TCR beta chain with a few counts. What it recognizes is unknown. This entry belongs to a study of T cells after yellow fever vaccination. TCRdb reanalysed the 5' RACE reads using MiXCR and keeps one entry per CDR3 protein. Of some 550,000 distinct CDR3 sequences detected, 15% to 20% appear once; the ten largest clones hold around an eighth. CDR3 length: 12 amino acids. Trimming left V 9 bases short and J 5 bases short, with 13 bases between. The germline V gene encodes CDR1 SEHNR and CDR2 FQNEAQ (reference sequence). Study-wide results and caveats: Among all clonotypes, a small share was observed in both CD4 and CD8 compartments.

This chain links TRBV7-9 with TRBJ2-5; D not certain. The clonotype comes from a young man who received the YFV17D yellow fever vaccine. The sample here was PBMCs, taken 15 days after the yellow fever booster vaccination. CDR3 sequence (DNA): TGTGCCAGTTCCGGGTCGAGGGAGACCCAGTACTTC. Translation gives CASSGSRETQYF. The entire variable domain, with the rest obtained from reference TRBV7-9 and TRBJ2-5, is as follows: DTGVSQNPRHKITKRGQNVTFRCDPISEHNRLYWYRQTLGQGPEFLTYFQNEAQLEKSRLLSDRFSAERPKGSFSTLEIQRTEQGDSAMYLCASSGSRETQYFGPGTRLLVL.